This TCR beta chain was retrieved from a study of prognosis after radiotherapy for stage I lung cancer. This clonotype was detected many times. Genomic DNA served as the source from which two-round multiplex PCR generated TCR beta CDR3 amplicons. Every TRBV and TRBJ gene had its own specific primer in first-round PCR. MiXCR, run by TCRdb on the multiplex PCR reads, gives a single entry per CDR3 protein. The sample lists around 30,000 distinct CDR3 sequences; less than 35% were seen once. The CDR3 runs to 16 residues. Germline V gene data show CDR1 as LGHDT and CDR2 as YNNKEL (reference sequence). V lost 0 bases to trimming and J lost 3 bases, with 12 bases between them.

Specimen: PBMCs, collected before or after stereotactic body radiation therapy (not recorded which). This TCR was sampled from a donor aged 50 or older with non-small cell lung cancer. The chain is built from TRBV3-1 and TRBJ1-5; D is undetermined. The CDR3 is CASSQDGPRDNQPQHF. In DNA form, the CDR3 reads TGTGCCAGCAGCCAAGATGGTCCGAGAGACAATCAGCCCCAGCATTTT. The complete variable domain, with remaining parts taken from reference TRBV3-1 and TRBJ1-5, reads DTAVSQTPKYLVTQMGNDKSIKCEQNLGHDTMYWYKQDSKKFLKIMFSYNNKELIINETVPNRFSPKSPDKAHLNLHINSLELGDSAVYFCASSQDGPRDNQPQHFGDGTRLSIL.